Listed below are T cell receptor beta chains from one sample, sequenced in a study of CD4 T cells in lung cancer. Sequencing was performed with immunoSEQ multiplex PCR; in TCRdb, only in-frame clones are kept and a portion is missing. The sample lists several thousand clones; over 70% were seen once. Sequencing input: lung tumor tissue. The receptor set was obtained from a man in his sixties with non-small cell lung cancer. CDR3s include the opening cysteine and the closing phenylalanine or tryptophan. Fields, in order: V gene, clone size, D gene, J gene, CDR3 protein, CDR3 DNA. D genes are given only for firm matches. Some rows have no size entry. The others give once, few or many, or a class for an expanded clone.

>TRBV9|-|-|TRBJ1-2
CASSGATGGSYGYTF
TGTGCCAGCAGCGGAGCGACAGGCGGCTCCTATGGCTACACCTTC
>TRBV25-1|-|TRBD1|TRBJ1-4
CASTDRDRGPANEKLFF
TGTGCCAGCACCGACCGGGACAGGGGGCCTGCTAATGAAAAACTGTTTTTT
>TRBV5-6|-|-|TRBJ2-2
CASSWGPNTGELFF
TGTGCCAGCAGCTGGGGCCCGAACACCGGGGAGCTGTTTTTT
>TRBV27|-|-|TRBJ2-6
CASWPSGANVLTF
TGTGCCAGCTGGCCTTCTGGGGCCAACGTCCTGACTTTC
>TRBV10-3|-|TRBD2|TRBJ2-3
CAISSGTTTDTQYF
TGTGCCATCAGTTCCGGGACTACCACAGATACGCAGTATTTT
>TRBV7-9|few|TRBD1|TRBJ2-7
CASSLDGTAAYEQYF
TGTGCCAGCAGCTTAGACGGGACAGCTGCCTACGAGCAGTACTTC
>TRBV19|large|-|TRBJ2-5
CASSIAGRETQYF
TGTGCCAGTAGTATTGCGGGAAGAGAGACCCAGTACTTC
>TRBV14|-|-|TRBJ2-7
CASSQSTGFYEQYF
TGTGCCAGCAGCCAGAGCACAGGATTCTACGAGCAGTACTTC
>TRBV21-1|-|-|TRBJ1-5
CASRRQTYSNQPQHF
TGTGCCAGCAGAAGACAGACCTATAGCAATCAGCCCCAGCATTTT
>TRBV15|-|TRBD2|TRBJ2-1
CATSRESAGRAYNEQFF
TGTGCCACCAGCAGAGAGAGCGCCGGGAGGGCGTACAATGAGCAGTTCTTC
>TRBV9|-|TRBD1|TRBJ2-1
CASSGQGDNEQFF
TGTGCCAGCAGCGGACAGGGGGACAATGAGCAGTTCTTC
>TRBV5-4|-|-|TRBJ1-4
CASSEDIQGVGKLFF
TGTGCCAGCAGCGAAGACATACAGGGCGTTGGGAAACTGTTTTTT
>TRBV6-4|-|-|TRBJ2-1
CASSDIAENEQFF
TGTGCCAGCAGTGACATCGCGGAGAATGAGCAGTTCTTC
>TRBV4-2|-|-|TRBJ2-2
CASSQESANTGELFF
TGTGCCAGCAGCCAAGAGTCGGCGAACACCGGGGAGCTGTTTTTT
>TRBV2|few|-|TRBJ1-2
CASTPTKGSSYTF
TGTGCCAGCACCCCGACCAAGGGGTCGAGCTACACCTTC
>TRBV28|few|TRBD1|TRBJ1-2
CASRFPGTGGFYGYTF
TGTGCCAGCAGATTCCCCGGGACAGGAGGTTTCTATGGCTACACCTTC
>TRBV29-1|-|-|TRBJ2-3
CSVLDRTSTDTQYF
TGCAGCGTGCTCGACAGAACTAGCACAGATACGCAGTATTTT
>TRBV5-1|once|-|TRBJ2-1
CASSPPDIHNEQFF
TGCGCCAGCAGCCCCCCAGACATTCACAATGAGCAGTTCTTC
>TRBV5-1|-|-|TRBJ2-1
CASSLSLAPYEQFF
TGCGCCAGCAGCTTGTCGTTAGCCCCATATGAGCAGTTCTTC
>TRBV6-6|-|-|TRBJ1-2
CASRNWEAYGYTF
TGTGCCAGCAGGAACTGGGAGGCCTATGGCTACACCTTC
>TRBV6-4|few|TRBD2|TRBJ2-3
CASSDAGEGSDTQYF
TGTGCCAGCAGTGACGCGGGAGAGGGTTCAGATACGCAGTATTTT
>TRBV2|few|TRBD1|TRBJ1-3
CASSGYSGTAAGNTIYF
TGTGCCAGCAGTGGGTACTCCGGGACAGCCGCTGGAAACACCATATATTTT
>TRBV7-2|-|-|TRBJ2-1
CASSLSGRRARGEQFF
TGTGCCAGCAGCTTGTCCGGGAGAAGGGCTAGGGGTGAGCAGTTCTTC
>TRBV29-1|medium-sized|-|TRBJ1-2
CSVNLLTAYGYTF
TGCAGCGTAAACCTGCTTACTGCCTATGGCTACACCTTC
>TRBV6-1|few|TRBD2|TRBJ2-2
CASGLAGVVGELFF
TGTGCCAGCGGGCTAGCGGGAGTAGTCGGGGAGCTGTTTTTT
>TRBV7-7|-|TRBD2|TRBJ2-1
CASSLGREGQNEQFF
TGTGCCAGCAGCTTGGGGCGGGAGGGCCAGAATGAGCAGTTCTTC
>TRBV6-5|-|-|TRBJ2-5
CASSYSLVPGKETQYF
TGTGCCAGCAGTTACTCGCTCGTTCCAGGGAAAGAGACCCAGTACTTC
>TRBV6-1|-|TRBD2|TRBJ2-3
CASSVSSGSITDTQYF
TGTGCCAGCAGTGTTTCAAGCGGGAGTATCACAGATACGCAGTATTTT
>TRBV21-1|-|-|TRBJ2-5
CASSKGTREEETQYF
TGTGCCAGCAGCAAGGGAACGAGGGAGGAGGAGACCCAGTACTTC
>TRBV5-1|-|TRBD2|TRBJ2-1
CASSLTSGSFNEQFF
TGCGCCAGCAGCCTGACTAGCGGGAGTTTCAATGAGCAGTTCTTC
>TRBV7-9|-|-|TRBJ2-7
CASSTHSFAGNEQYF
TGTGCCAGCAGCACTCACTCCTTCGCGGGGAACGAGCAGTACTTC
>TRBV30|few|-|TRBJ2-7
CAWARFSSYEQYF
TGTGCCTGGGCCAGGTTCAGCTCCTACGAGCAGTACTTC
>TRBV7-6|few|-|TRBJ2-1
CASSLQGAVAGEQFF
TGTGCCAGCAGCTTACAAGGGGCGGTAGCAGGTGAGCAGTTCTTC